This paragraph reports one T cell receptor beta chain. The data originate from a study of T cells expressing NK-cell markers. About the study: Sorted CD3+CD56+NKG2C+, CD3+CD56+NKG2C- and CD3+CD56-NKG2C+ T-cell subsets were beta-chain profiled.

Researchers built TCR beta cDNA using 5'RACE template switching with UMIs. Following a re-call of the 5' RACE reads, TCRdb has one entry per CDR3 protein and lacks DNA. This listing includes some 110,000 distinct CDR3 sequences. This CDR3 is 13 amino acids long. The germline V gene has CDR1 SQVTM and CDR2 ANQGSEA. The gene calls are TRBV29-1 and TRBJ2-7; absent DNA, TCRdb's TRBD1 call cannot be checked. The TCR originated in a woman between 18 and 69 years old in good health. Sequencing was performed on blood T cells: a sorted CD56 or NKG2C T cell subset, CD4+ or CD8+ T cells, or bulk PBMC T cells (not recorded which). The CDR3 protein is CSVARGLLDEQYF.